The 20 T cell receptor beta chains below all came from one sample that was sequenced in a study of blood T cell repertoires in COVID-19. Sequenced by immunoSEQ multiplex PCR; TCRdb stores in-frame clones only, minus some. The sample shows about 28,000 clones, about 78% of them seen only once. Sequencing was carried out using peripheral blood. These TCRs come from a boy aged 2 to 10 with active or convalescent COVID-19.

This clone has more than one count but fewer than ten. J is TRBJ1-1 and V is TRBV19; tentatively, D is TRBD1 (6 bases). Between the trimmed V and J ends, which lost 6 bases and 2 bases, there was a span of 13 bases. The CDR3 sequence is 14 residues long. Germline CDR1 LNHDA, CDR2 SQIVND (reference sequence). The CDR3 DNA is TGTGCCAGTAGCCGGACAGATACCAACACTGAAGCTTTCTTT. Translated, it gives CASSRTDTNTEAFF.

The chain recombines TRBV6-5 with TRBJ1-2, with a weak D call TRBD1 (5 bases). V dropped 2 bases and J dropped 2 bases, with 6 bases sitting between them. Per germline, CDR1 MNHEY and CDR2 SVGAGI. This CDR3 spans 13 amino acids. The CDR3, as DNA: TGTGCCAGCAGTTACGGGGGGAACTATGGCTACACCTTC. This translates into CASSYGGNYGYTF.

The V gene is TRBV5-6, the J gene TRBJ2-4; 7 bases map to TRBD2. The germline V gene encodes CDR1 SGHDT and CDR2 YYEEEE. V trimming: 0 bases; J trimming: 6 bases; junction bases outside the gene matches: 12. The CDR3 has 17 residues. The CDR3 nucleotides read TGTGCCAGCAGCTTGGTTTTTTGGGGCACGGGGGGAAACATTCAGTACTTC. This codes for CASSLVFWGTGGNIQYF.

This rearrangement joins TRBV5-1 to TRBJ2-5, with D maybe TRBD1 (5 bases). The CDR3 length is 16 residues. Germline CDR1 and CDR2: SGHRS and YFSETQ. Trimming took 4 bases from V and 0 from J, leaving 16 bases between them. The CDR3 here is CASSQGRVGNQETQYF. The DNA of the CDR3 is TGCGCCAGCAGCCAGGGAAGAGTAGGGAACCAAGAGACCCAGTACTTC.

The chain links TRBV2 to TRBJ2-2, with D perhaps matching TRBD1 (5 bases). The V and J ends lost 7 bases and 5 bases respectively, with 8 bases between them. This CDR3 region has 12 residues. The germline gives CDR1 SNHLY, CDR2 FYNNEI. The CDR3 sequence is CASIKGTGELFF. The DNA for the CDR3 is TGTGCCAGCATTAAGGGGACCGGGGAGCTGTTTTTT.

V usage is TRBV14 and J usage is TRBJ1-2; no definite D call. Germline CDR1 and CDR2: SGHDN and FVKESK. The CDR3 is 14 amino acids. Trimming removed 0 bases from V and 7 bases from J, with 12 bases in between. The DNA for the CDR3 is TGTGCCAGCAGCCAAGACGGGGTCCTTATTGGCTACACCTTC. Protein: CASSQDGVLIGYTF.

For the CDR3, the DNA is TGCGCCAGCAGCTTGGGTCGGGGGGCGACTGAAGCTTTCTTT. This gives the protein CASSLGRGATEAFF. The chain has TRBV5-1 and TRBJ1-1, with D tentatively TRBD1 (6 bases). Per the germline V gene, CDR1 is SGHRS and CDR2 is YFSETQ. This CDR3 has 14 amino acids. Between the trimmed V and J ends, which lost 0 bases and 5 bases, there was a span of 11 bases.

This clone was seen only a few times. The chain is built from TRBV9 and TRBJ2-7, with 7 bases identical to TRBD1. V shed 1 base, J shed 3 bases, and the junction held 7 bases outside the gene matches. Germline CDR1 is SGDLS and CDR2 is YYNGEE. This CDR3 spans 15 amino acids. CDR3 amino acids: CASSVSGQGDYEQYF. For the CDR3, the DNA is TGTGCCAGCAGCGTATCCGGTCAGGGGGACTACGAGCAGTACTTC.

V gene TRBV28 combines with J gene TRBJ1-5; no clear D. The CDR3 extends over 16 amino acids. With 0 bases removed from V and 2 bases from J, the gap between germline ends came to 11 bases. Germline loops: CDR1 MDHEN, CDR2 SYDVKM. Here the CDR3 DNA reads TGTGCCAGCAGTTTATGGAGGCACCGGGGCAATCAGCCCCAGCATTTT. This encodes CASSLWRHRGNQPQHF.

The rearrangement uses TRBV2 and TRBJ1-1; D call uncertain. The CDR3 has 17 residues. Germline V CDR1 and CDR2: SNHLY, FYNNEI. Trimming shortened V by 11 bases and J by 0 bases, and 25 bases separated the two germline ends. The CDR3: CAVEGSLLRDMNTEAFF. CDR3 DNA: TGTGCCGTAGAGGGCAGTCTCCTCAGAGACATGAACACTGAAGCTTTCTTT.

The V and J genes are TRBV10-1 and TRBJ2-1; TRBD1 agrees at 7 bases. Germline V gives CDR1 WNHNN, CDR2 SYGVQD (reference sequence). This CDR3 comprises 16 residues. The J segment lost 4 bases and the V segment lost 3 bases, leaving 9 bases of the junction unmatched. In DNA form, the CDR3 reads TGCGCCAGCAGTGAAGTAAAGGGGGCAAAGTACAATGAGCAGTTCTTC. Translation: CASSEVKGAKYNEQFF.

The chain couples TRBV14 to TRBJ1-2, with D uncertain. The CDR3 spans 13 residues. Germline V lookup: CDR1 SGHDN, CDR2 FVKESK. Trimming cost V 1 base and J 8 bases, with 11 bases left between them. The CDR3 sequence is CASSQGIIQGYTF. Written as DNA, the CDR3 is TGTGCCAGCAGCCAAGGAATTATACAGGGCTACACCTTC.

The chain combines TRBV27 with TRBJ2-1; D perhaps matches TRBD2 (6 bases). The CDR3 contains 15 residues. Looked up from germline, CDR1 is MNHEY and CDR2 is SMNVEV (reference sequence). Deletions cut 2 bases from V and 4 bases from J, with 12 bases between. The CDR3 bases are TGTGCCAGCAGTTTAGGCGCGGGGCAATACAATGAGCAGTTCTTC. Protein product: CASSLGAGQYNEQFF.

This clone showed up just once. V gene TRBV6-1 combines with J gene TRBJ2-5; a weak D match, TRBD1 (6 bases). The germline V gene has CDR1 MNHNS and CDR2 SASEGT. V lost 0 bases and J 4 bases, leaving 12 bases between the germline ends. The CDR3 length is 15 residues. The DNA for the CDR3 is TGTGCCAGCAGTGAAGCGCCCCAGGGGAGAGAGACCCAGTACTTC. Translation: CASSEAPQGRETQYF.

V is TRBV7-9 and J is TRBJ1-3; TRBD1 aligns across 8 bases. Germline CDR1 SEHNR, CDR2 FQNEAQ (reference sequence). V dropped 6 bases and J dropped 3; count of bases not matched to a gene: 7. The CDR3 has 15 amino acids. CDR3 loop: CASSPDRAFGNTIYF. The CDR3 DNA is TGTGCCAGCAGTCCGGACAGGGCGTTTGGAAACACCATATATTTT.

The chain combines TRBV7-2 with TRBJ2-1; 11 bases align to TRBD2. The V and J ends lost 6 bases and 8 bases, in that order; junction bases with no gene match: 9. This CDR3 region has 15 residues. Germline lookup yields CDR1 SGHTA and CDR2 FQGNSA. The DNA for the CDR3 is TGTGCCAGCAGTCATGGACTAGCGGGTTGGGATGAGCAGTTCTTC. This sequence encodes CASSHGLAGWDEQFF. Full variable domain (remainder filled in from reference TRBV7-2 and TRBJ2-1): GAGVSQSPSNKVTEKGKDVELRCDPISGHTALYWYRQSLGQGLEFLIYFQGNSAPDKSGLPSDRFSAERTGGSVSTLTIQRTQQEDSAVYLCASSHGLAGWDEQFFGPGTRLTVL.

This CDR3 is CASTNRGPRDIQYF. In DNA form, the CDR3 reads TGTGCCAGCACCAACAGGGGCCCCAGGGACATTCAGTACTTC. This sequence joins TRBV19 and TRBJ2-4; the match to TRBD1 covers 7 bases. This CDR3 contains 14 residues. The V segment lost 9 bases and the J segment 8 bases; nucleotides outside the gene matches: 13. CDR1 and CDR2 (germline): LNHDA, SQIVND (reference sequence).

The V and J genes are TRBV11-2 and TRBJ2-3; a possible D gene is TRBD1 (7 bases). Trimming shortened V by 5 bases and J by 3 bases, and 15 bases separated the two germline ends. Germline loops: CDR1 SGHAT, CDR2 FQNNGV. This CDR3 comprises 15 residues. CDR3: CASSVPQGRTDTQYF. The CDR3 bases are TGTGCCAGCAGCGTCCCACAGGGGAGGACAGATACGCAGTATTTT.

This chain uses TRBV11-2 with TRBJ2-7; 9 positions agree with TRBD1. The V gene's germline CDR1 is SGHAT and CDR2 FQNNGV. CDR3 length: 13 residues. V shed 6 bases and J 4 bases; nucleotides not matched to a gene: 4. The CDR3, as DNA: TGTGCCAGCAGGAACAGGGGGCGATACGAGCAGTACGTC. Amino acids: CASRNRGRYEQYV.

The chain links TRBV5-1 to TRBJ2-1; 11 positions match TRBD2. Germline V gene sequence: CDR1 SGHRS, CDR2 YFSETQ. V lost 4 bases to trimming and J lost 5 bases; unmatched junction nucleotides: 8. This CDR3 is built from 16 residues. The CDR3 sequence is CASSKDPSGGNNEQFF. CDR3 sequence (DNA): TGCGCCAGCAGCAAGGACCCTAGCGGGGGGAACAATGAGCAGTTCTTC. The whole variable domain, remainder taken from reference TRBV5-1 and TRBJ2-1, is KAGVTQTPRYLIKTRGQQVTLSCSPISGHRSVSWYQQTPGQGLQFLFEYFSETQRNKGNFPGRFSGRQFSNSRSEMNVSTLELGDSALYLCASSKDPSGGNNEQFFGPGTRLTVL.